Detailed here is one T cell receptor (beta chain). Its target is unknown. This table comes from immunoSEQ multiplex PCR, and its TCRdb copy is limited to in-frame clones, with some not included. The data show approximately 20,000 clones, under 85% seen once. This record comes from a study of somatic mutations in cytotoxic T cells in rheumatoid arthritis. Study-wide results and caveats: Neither rheumatoid arthritis patients nor age-matched healthy controls had significantly different CD8+ T-cell clonality from the other group.

Trimming took 2 bases from V and 3 from J, leaving 17 bases between them. The CDR3 loop spans 16 amino acids. The germline V gene has CDR1 SNHLY and CDR2 FYNNEI. Sequencing was carried out using CD8+ T cells sorted from blood. This TCR came from a man younger than 35 with rheumatoid arthritis. The chain links TRBV2 to TRBJ2-7; possible D gene TRBD2, 5 bases. The CDR3, as DNA: TGTGCCAGCAGTGAAAAATCCGGAGGCAGCTACTACGAGCAGTACTTC. It codes for CASSEKSGGSYYEQYF.